Below are 13 T cell receptor beta chains sequenced from a single sample in a study of cytomegalovirus exposure and HLA in healthy donors. PCR employed 60 Vbeta and 13 Jbeta primers. Sequencing used immunoSEQ multiplex PCR; TCRdb keeps in-frame clones, though not all of them. The sample consists of approximately 60,000 clones, approximately 80% of them appearing once. The sequencing input was PBMCs. The receptors here all came from a man aged 30 to 39 in good health and CMV-seronegative.

This clone was observed a single time. The V call is TRBV5-1, the J call TRBJ2-5, with 11 nucleotides matching TRBD2. The CDR3 consists of 14 residues. J gave up 6 bases and V 4 bases, and 5 bases lay outside the gene matches. The germline V gene has CDR1 SGHRS and CDR2 YFSETQ. CDR3 sequence reads: CASSQGLAGKTQYF. In DNA, the CDR3 is TGCGCCAGCAGCCAAGGACTAGCGGGCAAGACCCAGTACTTC.

The rearrangement joins TRBV18 to TRBJ2-1; D is uncertain. CDR1 and CDR2 from the germline V gene are KGHSH and LQKENI. The CDR3 totals 15 residues. The V end lost 0 bases, the J end lost 4 bases, and 10 bases lay between the germline ends. Here the CDR3 reads CASSPPGLRYNEQFF. In DNA form, the CDR3 reads TGTGCCAGCTCACCACCTGGGCTAAGGTACAATGAGCAGTTCTTC. Supplemented by reference TRBV18 and TRBJ2-1, the full variable domain reads NAGVMQNPRHLVRRRGQEARLRCSPMKGHSHVYWYRQLPEEGLKFMVYLQKENIIDESGMPKERFSAEFPKEGPSILRIQQVVRGDSAAYFCASSPPGLRYNEQFFGPGTRLTVL.

The chain recombines TRBV9 with TRBJ2-7; the match to TRBD1 covers 8 bases. The CDR3 covers 14 residues. Germline V gives CDR1 SGDLS, CDR2 YYNGEE. The junction had 10 bases not matched to a gene; V was cut back by 4 bases and J by 7 bases. The CDR3 loop reads CASSPRGRGHEQYF. CDR3 DNA sequence: TGTGCCAGCAGCCCTAGAGGCAGGGGGCATGAGCAGTACTTC.

The chain links TRBV9 to TRBJ2-3; perhaps TRBD1 as D (6 bases). Trimming removed 4 bases at V and 0 bases at J, with 15 bases between. The CDR3 spans 16 residues. Per the germline V gene, CDR1 is SGDLS and CDR2 is YYNGEE. CDR3 nucleotides: TGTGCCAGCAGCCCCCGGACAGTTCCAAGCACAGATACGCAGTATTTT. Its protein product is CASSPRTVPSTDTQYF. The whole variable domain, remainder taken from reference TRBV9 and TRBJ2-3, is DSGVTQTPKHLITATGQRVTLRCSPRSGDLSVYWYQQSLDQGLQFLIQYYNGEERAKGNILERFSAQQFPDLHSELNLSSLELGDSALYFCASSPRTVPSTDTQYFGPGTRLTVL.

This chain's CDR3 is CASSLSGIGTEAFF. CDR3 DNA: TGCGCCAGCAGCTTGTCGGGGATCGGCACTGAAGCTTTCTTT. V usage is TRBV5-1 and J usage is TRBJ1-1, with D unclear. Trimming took off 1 base at V and 4 bases at J, with 11 bases between the two ends. CDR1 and CDR2 from the germline V gene are SGHRS and YFSETQ. This CDR3 is 14 amino acids long.

The V gene is TRBV7-2, the J gene TRBJ2-1, with 7 nucleotides matching TRBD2. The CDR3 runs to 15 residues. Trimming took 5 bases from V and 6 from J; bases not matched to a gene: 10. Germline CDR1 is SGHTA and CDR2 is FQGNSA. CDR3 bases: TGTGCCAGCAGCCCGGGGGGTGGCAGGGCCAATGAGCAGTTCTTC. It yields the protein CASSPGGGRANEQFF.

This chain connects TRBV19 to TRBJ1-3; possibly TRBD1 for D (6 bases). Germline values: CDR1 LNHDA, CDR2 SQIVND (reference sequence). Trimming removed 3 bases from V and 0 bases from J, with 9 bases in between. CDR3 length: 15 amino acids. The CDR3 loop reads CASSISGDSGNTIYF. The CDR3, as DNA: TGTGCCAGTAGTATTTCAGGGGACTCTGGAAACACCATATATTTT.

This chain joins TRBV9 and TRBJ2-7; maybe TRBD2 (5 bases). The CDR3 is made up of 14 amino acids. Per germline, CDR1 SGDLS and CDR2 YYNGEE. Deletions cut 2 bases from V and 2 bases from J, with 11 bases between. The CDR3 DNA reads TGTGCCAGCAGCGTCCACATGGGAGCCTACGAGCAGTACTTC. Its protein is CASSVHMGAYEQYF.

This clone showed up just a few times. The CDR3 reads CASSESGGSGYTF. CDR3 in DNA: TGTGCCAGCAGTGAGTCAGGGGGCTCGGGCTACACCTTC. The rearrangement links TRBV2 to TRBJ1-2; 8 positions match TRBD1. V was clipped by 3 bases and J by 8 bases; unmatched bases: 5. CDR3 length: 13 amino acids. CDR1 SNHLY and CDR2 FYNNEI come from the germline V gene. Combining the CDR3 with reference TRBV2 and TRBJ1-2 gives the whole variable domain EPEVTQTPSHQVTQMGQEVILRCVPISNHLYFYWYRQILGQKVEFLVSFYNNEISEKSEIFDDQFSVERPDGSNFTLKIRSTKLEDSAMYFCASSESGGSGYTFGSGTRLTVV.

The chain combines TRBV7-9 with TRBJ2-5, with a possible D match to TRBD1 (5 bases). This CDR3 region has 15 residues. V lost 0 bases, J lost 2 bases, and 10 bases lay in between. The germline V gene has CDR1 SEHNR and CDR2 FQNEAQ (reference sequence). As DNA, the CDR3 is TGTGCCAGCAGCTTAGCAGGGGAAGCTCAAGAGACCCAGTACTTC. Its protein product is CASSLAGEAQETQYF.

The chain joins TRBV29-1 to TRBJ2-7, with TRBD1 identical over 8 bases. Germline trimming cut 3 bases from V and 4 bases from J; bases unmatched to any gene: 2. The germline V gene encodes CDR1 SQVTM and CDR2 ANQGSEA. CDR3 length: 12 residues. CDR3 DNA sequence: TGCAGCGTTGAGGACAGGGCGTACGAGCAGTACTTC. It codes for CSVEDRAYEQYF.

The chain carries TRBV7-9 and TRBJ2-3; no clear D gene. This CDR3 is 13 amino acids long. Trimming took 3 bases from V and 1 from J, leaving 5 bases between them. Germline values: CDR1 SEHNR, CDR2 FQNEAQ (reference sequence). The CDR3 reads CASSFGGTDTQYF. As DNA, the CDR3 is TGTGCCAGCAGCTTCGGTGGCACAGATACGCAGTATTTT.

The gene calls are TRBV13 and TRBJ2-7, with a weak D call TRBD2 (7 bases). This CDR3 is built from 13 residues. The V end was cut by 1 base, the J end by 7 bases, with 11 bases between. Germline values: CDR1 PRHDT, CDR2 FYEKMQ (reference sequence). Written as DNA, the CDR3 is TGTGCCAGCAGCTTAGAGGGGGAGGGGGAGCAGTACTTC. It specifies CASSLEGEGEQYF. The whole variable domain, filled in from reference TRBV13 and TRBJ2-7, reads AAGVIQSPRHLIKEKRETATLKCYPIPRHDTVYWYQQGPGQDPQFLISFYEKMQSDKGSIPDRFSAQQFSDYHSELNMSSLELGDSALYFCASSLEGEGEQYFGPGTRLTVT.